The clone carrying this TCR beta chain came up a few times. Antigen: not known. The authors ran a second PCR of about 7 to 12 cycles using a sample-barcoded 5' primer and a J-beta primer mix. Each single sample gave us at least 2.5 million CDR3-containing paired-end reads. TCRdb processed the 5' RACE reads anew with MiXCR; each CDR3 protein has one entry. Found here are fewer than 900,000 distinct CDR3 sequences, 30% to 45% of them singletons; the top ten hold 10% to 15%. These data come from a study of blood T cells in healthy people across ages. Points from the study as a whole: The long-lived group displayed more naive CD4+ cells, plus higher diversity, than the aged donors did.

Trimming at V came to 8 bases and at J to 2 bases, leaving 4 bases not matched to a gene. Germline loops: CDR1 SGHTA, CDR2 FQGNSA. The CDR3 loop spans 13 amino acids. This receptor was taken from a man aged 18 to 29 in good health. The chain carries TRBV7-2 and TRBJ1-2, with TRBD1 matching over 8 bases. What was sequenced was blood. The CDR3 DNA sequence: TGTGCCAGCCAGGACAGGGCGAACTATGGCTACACCTTC. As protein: CASQDRANYGYTF.